The entry that follows covers one T cell receptor (beta chain) sequence. This clonotype appeared many times. The specificity of this receptor is unknown. The sample holds no much larger clone one base away, and base qualities are not on file. The TCR beta CDR3 regions were amplified from RNA transcripts. For the first round of RT-PCR on the TCR CDR3, the HTBI primer set was used together with the Qiagen OneStep RT-PCR kit. Libraries were constructed in a second round of multiplex PCR, after which size selection and purification were carried out. Sequencing of the libraries was done on an Illumina HiSeq2000 using paired-end 100 bp reads. Turning to the authors' computational methods: Raw data were processed with SOAPnuke, discarding reads with adapters, uncalled bases, mean Phred below 15, or no exact constant-primer or identifier match. COPE v1.2.5 was used to merge the high-quality paired reads, and each unique nucleotide sequence was defined as a clonotype. Clonotypes were aligned to IMGT TRBV, TRBD and TRBJ reference segments using MiTCR v1.1. Only V-J combinations with frequency above 0.0001, covering 99% to 99.2% of repertoires, were analysed. The TCS score was defined as the ratio of F50 (clonal expansion) to E x V (chaos), calculated using BLOSUM62-based TCRdist between CDR3 peptides within each V-J. Welch's t-statistics and random forest reduced 500 to 650 V-J features to 10 to 15, which were used in a naive Bayes classifier (R e1071). The similarity between thyroid and blood repertoires was quantified using the Morisita-Horn index. TCRdb's own reprocessing of the public reads used fastp at Q25 and MiXCR and kept productive beta chains. Rows are unified per CDR3 protein, each entry keeping the most common DNA and genes. The V and J calls here are based on TCRdb, not the publication. The sample yields 750,000 to 950,000 distinct CDR3 sequences; approximately 40% were counted once. The ten most abundant clones make up about 9% of the sample.

A patient counted as having stable Graves' hyperthyroidism if no progression to ophthalmopathy occurred over 18 months of follow-up. Hyperthyroidism patients were aged 18 to 65 years and newly diagnosed, with disease duration of less than 2 months. The study excluded patients with uncontrolled infections, other autoimmune diseases, pregnancy or lactation. Clinical symptoms, serum thyroxine and TRAb, thyroid ultrasound, and orbital computed tomography formed the basis for the diagnoses. Ficoll-Paque density gradient centrifugation was used to isolate PBMCs from 8.5 to 10 ml of fresh peripheral blood. Trizol reagent was used to extract total RNA, and RNA quality was then checked on an Agilent 2100 Bioanalyzer. The data belong to a study of T cells in Graves' hyperthyroidism and ophthalmopathy (dated by TCRdb to the late 2010s). In terms of the full investigation: Peripheral blood was collected at initial diagnosis, before any treatment. TCR V-J signatures able to tell the groups apart were searched for in a discovery cohort of approximately 95 patients, of whom more than 40 had Graves' ophthalmopathy and around 57 had stable Graves' hyperthyroidism. Prospective prediction of ophthalmopathy was tested in an independent validation cohort of approximately 18 hyperthyroidism patients and some 17 patients who later progressed to ophthalmopathy. For training and testing, the 100 or so patients in the discovery cohort were randomly divided in a 7:3 ratio. In about 6 Graves' hyperthyroidism patients, the study also compared T-cell repertoires from thyroid tissue with T-cell repertoires from blood. Once sampling was done, hyperthyroidism patients were given methimazole at a starting dose of 30 mg daily, whereas ophthalmopathy patients were given high-dose intravenous methylprednisolone. TCR Vbeta CDR3 sequencing of 120 to 150 peripheral blood samples (under 45 ophthalmopathy, about 80 hyperthyroidism and around 17 progressor patients) is reported in the paper.

Between the V and J ends, shortened by 3 bases and 0 bases respectively, the junction contains 11 bases. The germline V gene encodes CDR1 SGHTA and CDR2 FQGNSA. Counted from cysteine to phenylalanine, this CDR3 has 15 amino acids. Only the CDR3 part of the read is kept: 45 bases, read in frame from the first base. Broader findings and caveats from the paper: Blood samples also contained most of the expanded thyroid clonotypes (frequency above 0.001), which suggests that blood repertoires may reflect thyroid immune responses. No statistical method was used to fix the sample size in advance, and group allocation was not hidden from the investigators. Ophthalmopathy was separated from stable hyperthyroidism by a 13 V-J signature model, with around 90% sensitivity and 81% to 82% specificity obtained in cross-validation and 80%/75% obtained in testing. In validation, the model predicted progression to ophthalmopathy with over 65% sensitivity and 72% to 75% specificity, a median of 6.5 months before onset.

The specimen sequenced was blood. This sequence was found in a man aged 18 to 30 with Graves' hyperthyroidism. The sequence is built from TRBV7-2 and TRBJ1-1; the D gene is perhaps TRBD1, from 5 matching bases. The CDR3 is CASSFGSGMNTEAFF. The DNA reads TGTGCCAGCAGCTTCGGTTCAGGGATGAACACTGAAGCTTTCTTT.